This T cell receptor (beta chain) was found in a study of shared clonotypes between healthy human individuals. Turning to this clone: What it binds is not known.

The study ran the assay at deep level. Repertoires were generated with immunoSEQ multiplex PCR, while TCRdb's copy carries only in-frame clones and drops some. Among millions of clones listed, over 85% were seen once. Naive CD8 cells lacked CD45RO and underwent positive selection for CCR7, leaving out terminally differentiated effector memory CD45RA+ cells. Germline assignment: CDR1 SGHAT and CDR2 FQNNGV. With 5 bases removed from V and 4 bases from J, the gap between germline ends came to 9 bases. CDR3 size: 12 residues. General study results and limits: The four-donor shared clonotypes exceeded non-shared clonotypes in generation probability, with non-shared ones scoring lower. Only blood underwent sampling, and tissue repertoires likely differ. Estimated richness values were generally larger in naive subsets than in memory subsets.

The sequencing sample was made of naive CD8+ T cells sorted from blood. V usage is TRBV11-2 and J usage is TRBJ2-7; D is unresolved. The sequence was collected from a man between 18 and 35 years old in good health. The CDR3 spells CASSRTDYEQYF. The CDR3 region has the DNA TGTGCCAGCAGCCGGACGGATTACGAGCAGTACTTC.